These 10 T cell receptor beta chains came from one sample sequenced in a study of cytomegalovirus exposure and HLA in healthy donors. The primer mix had 60 Vbeta and 13 Jbeta primers. Here immunoSEQ multiplex PCR was the method, and the copy in TCRdb shows in-frame clones only, minus some. The sample contains about 250,000 clones, under 80% of which appear only once. Source material: PBMCs. The receptor set was obtained from a female donor in good health and CMV-seronegative.

The chain combines TRBV11-3 with TRBJ1-1; no definite D call. The CDR3 has 11 amino acids. Trimming took off 3 bases at V and 11 bases at J, with 10 bases between the two ends. The germline gives CDR1 SGHNT, CDR2 YENEEA. CDR3 region: CASSFGRGAFF. The CDR3 coding sequence is TGTGCCAGCAGCTTCGGACGCGGGGCTTTCTTT.

This clone was counted once. This chain links TRBV15 with TRBJ2-6; D gene unclear. V gave up 9 bases and J gave up 2 bases, with 8 bases separating them. CDR3 length equals 13 residues. Germline V lookup: CDR1 LNHNV, CDR2 YYDKDF (reference sequence). The CDR3 DNA sequence: TGTGCCACGTCCCGGGCTGGGGCCAACGTCCTGACTTTC. Translated, it gives CATSRAGANVLTF.

In this sample, this clone turned up a few times. The germline gene is not matched at one end of the junction; a read error may be the cause. The gene calls are TRBV7-9 and TRBJ2-7; D might be TRBD2 (5 bases). CDR3 length: 16 residues. From germline, CDR1 is SEHNR and CDR2 FQNEAQ (reference sequence). The CDR3 DNA follows: TGTTCCAGCAGCTTCTCCCAGGCGGGCCACGACGACGAGCAGTACTTC. Residues: CSSSFSQAGHDDEQYF.

The sample holds one count of this clone. This chain links TRBV15 with TRBJ1-5; 7 bases agree with TRBD1. Germline CDR1 LNHNV, CDR2 YYDKDF (reference sequence). The CDR3 length is 20 residues. V dropped 2 bases and J dropped 0; count of bases not matched to a gene: 16. CDR3: CATSRSHTGTAGASNQPQHF. CDR3 nucleotides: TGTGCCACCAGCAGATCACATACCGGGACAGCGGGGGCTAGCAATCAGCCCCAGCATTTT. The complete variable domain, with remaining parts taken from reference TRBV15 and TRBJ1-5, reads DAMVIQNPRYQVTQFGKPVTLSCSQTLNHNVMYWYQQKSSQAPKLLFHYYDKDFNNEADTPDNFQSRRPNTSFCFLDIRSPGLGDTAMYLCATSRSHTGTAGASNQPQHFGDGTRLSIL.

The chain carries TRBV2 and TRBJ1-4; TRBD1 might be the D (5 bases). CDR3 size: 14 residues. CDR1 and CDR2 from the germline V gene are SNHLY and FYNNEI. Between the trimmed V and J ends, which lost 1 base and 13 bases, there was a span of 16 bases. CDR3 nucleotides: TGTGCCAGCAGTGAAGAGGTGGCATCGGGGGGACTGTTTTTT. This codes for CASSEEVASGGLFF.

CDR3 protein: CASSRSGTKDNEQFF. The CDR3 DNA reads as TGTGCCAGCAGTAGATCCGGGACAAAAGACAATGAGCAGTTCTTC. This rearrangement joins TRBV6-5 to TRBJ2-1; TRBD1 is a possible D gene (6 bases). Germline V lookup: CDR1 MNHEY, CDR2 SVGAGI. The CDR3 is made up of 15 amino acids. Deletions cut 5 bases from V and 5 bases from J, with 16 bases between.

The chain employs TRBV9 and TRBJ1-2; 7 positions agree with TRBD1. V gave up 0 bases and J gave up 4 bases; unmatched junction bases: 3. The germline gives CDR1 SGDLS, CDR2 YYNGEE. This CDR3 is built from 14 residues. The CDR3 sequence: CASSVGSGGYGYTF. Here the CDR3 DNA reads TGTGCCAGCAGCGTAGGCTCAGGGGGCTATGGCTACACCTTC. The full variable domain, rest sourced from reference TRBV9 and TRBJ1-2, is DSGVTQTPKHLITATGQRVTLRCSPRSGDLSVYWYQQSLDQGLQFLIQYYNGEERAKGNILERFSAQQFPDLHSELNLSSLELGDSALYFCASSVGSGGYGYTFGSGTRLTVV.

This clone was detected a few times. The chain has TRBV27 and TRBJ2-2; D gene ambiguous. Germline V gives CDR1 MNHEY, CDR2 SMNVEV (reference sequence). The CDR3 is 15 residues long. V was clipped by 3 bases and J by 1 base, with 9 bases between them. CDR3: CASSFNGRNTGELFF. The CDR3 DNA reads TGTGCCAGCAGTTTCAATGGCAGGAACACCGGGGAGCTGTTTTTT.

The chain employs TRBV2 and TRBJ2-3, with D maybe TRBD1 (5 bases). Trimming removed 7 bases from V and 2 bases from J, with 16 bases in between. CDR1 and CDR2 from the germline V gene are SNHLY and FYNNEI. The CDR3 sequence is 15 residues long. The CDR3 nucleotides are TGTGCCAGCACGGCTCGACAGCGAGACACAGATACGCAGTATTTT. Translating it yields CASTARQRDTDTQYF.

This chain joins TRBV11-1 and TRBJ2-3, with TRBD2 matching over 9 bases. Germline V lookup: CDR1 SGHAT, CDR2 FQDESV (reference sequence). Trimming took 5 bases from V and 2 from J; bases not matched to a gene: 5. The CDR3 spans 15 residues. The CDR3 reads CASSQGTSYTDTQYF. CDR3 nucleotides: TGTGCCAGCAGCCAAGGGACTAGCTACACAGATACGCAGTATTTT.